The 32 T cell receptor beta chains below all came from one sample that was sequenced in a study of CD8+ T cells in alopecia areata. RNA, once extracted, was reverse transcribed into cDNA for use as the sequencing template. The method was immunoSEQ multiplex PCR; TCRdb's version includes in-frame clones alone and lacks a portion of them. The sample shows 180,000 or so clones, approximately 51% of them seen only once. Noted treatment: oral pan-JAK inhibitor, 5-10 mg twice daily. Sample: CD8+ T cells sorted from blood, taken at week 52, from a patient treated with tofacitinib. The receptor source for this set is a human donor with alopecia areata.

The gene calls are TRBV4-2 and TRBJ1-3; D is uncertain. CDR1 and CDR2 (germline): LGHNA, YNFKEQ. CDR3 length: 17 residues. Trimming took 2 bases from V and 1 from J, leaving 15 bases between them. CDR3 in DNA: TGTGCCAGCAGCCAATTTACTCTCGGGGATTCTGGAAACACCATATATTTT. It codes for CASSQFTLGDSGNTIYF.

The chain carries TRBV6-5 and TRBJ1-4, with TRBD1 as a possible D gene (5 bases). The CDR3 extends over 12 amino acids. Looked up from germline, CDR1 is MNHEY and CDR2 is SVGAGI. V lost 8 bases, J lost 11 bases, and 15 bases lay in between. CDR3 nucleotide sequence: TGTGCCAGCGGGGCCAGTTTGGGGAAACTGTTTTTT. Protein: CASGASLGKLFF.

The chain combines TRBV7-9 with TRBJ2-7, with 11 bases that match TRBD2. The length of the CDR3 is 16 residues. The V gene's germline CDR1 is SEHNR and CDR2 FQNEAQ (reference sequence). The V gene end was trimmed by 1 base and the J gene end by 7 bases; junction bases not matched to a gene: 9. The CDR3 region is CASSLGLAGTYVEQYF. CDR3 nucleotides: TGTGCCAGCAGCTTAGGACTAGCGGGGACTTACGTGGAGCAGTACTTC.

The chain carries TRBV7-6 and TRBJ1-5; D unresolved. V gave up 3 bases and J gave up 3 bases, with 6 bases separating them. The CDR3 length is 13 residues. The germline V gene has CDR1 SGHVS and CDR2 FNYEAQ. The CDR3 reads CASSLAPNQPQHF. For the CDR3, the DNA is TGTGCCAGCAGCTTGGCCCCCAATCAGCCCCAGCATTTT.

The CDR3 DNA follows: TGCGCCAGCAGCCAAGACCTCAGACAGCGGGCATCGACGTTCTTC. It yields the protein CASSQDLRQRASTFF. The V and J genes are TRBV4-3 and TRBJ2-1; D may be TRBD2 (6 bases). V shed 0 bases and J shed 15 bases, with 21 bases lying between them. CDR1 and CDR2 from the germline V gene are LGHNA and YSLEER. The CDR3 has 15 amino acids.

The chain combines TRBV7-9 with TRBJ1-1, with D perhaps matching TRBD1 (5 bases). The CDR3 sequence is 16 residues long. Per germline, CDR1 SEHNR and CDR2 FQNEAQ (reference sequence). Trimming pared 5 bases from V and 0 bases from J, leaving 16 bases between. The CDR3 bases are TGTGCCAGCAGCGTAGGGGAGGGCGTACTGAACACTGAAGCTTTCTTT. Its translation is CASSVGEGVLNTEAFF.

J is TRBJ1-6 and V is TRBV7-9; no clear D. This CDR3 is built from 15 residues. The germline gives CDR1 SEHNR, CDR2 FQNEAQ (reference sequence). Trimming stripped 5 bases from V and 13 bases from J, with 21 bases between. The CDR3 region is CASSLGSQTFDPLHF. The CDR3, as DNA: TGTGCCAGCAGCCTAGGGTCACAGACCTTCGATCCCCTCCACTTT.

For this clone: The conserved phenylalanine or tryptophan normally closing the CDR3 is absent here, so this likely arose from a read error. V and J are TRBV14 and TRBJ1-2, with D unresolved. This CDR3 has 16 residues. Trimming stripped 0 bases from V and 4 bases from J, with 15 bases between. Germline-derived CDR1 and CDR2 are SGHDN and FVKESK. The CDR3 spells CASSQDRSPGLYGYTL. DNA of the CDR3: TGTGCCAGCAGCCAAGATCGAAGCCCAGGTCTCTATGGCTACACCCTC.

The chain carries TRBV27 and TRBJ2-3; D not resolved. Trimming cost V 5 bases and J 6 bases, with 12 bases left between them. The CDR3 is 13 residues long. Germline CDR1 reads MNHEY; CDR2 reads SMNVEV (reference sequence). The CDR3 DNA reads as TGTGCCAGCAGTCTCTTAGCTACCGATACGCAGTATTTT. Translated: CASSLLATDTQYF.

V is TRBV7-2 and J is TRBJ2-7; no definite D call. CDR1 is SGHTA and CDR2 is FQGNSA in the germline V gene. V gave up 5 bases and J gave up 0 bases, with 11 bases separating them. This CDR3 spans 14 amino acids. The CDR3 DNA follows: TGTGCCAGCAGCCTAACGACACGCTCCTACGAGCAGTACTTC. It translates to CASSLTTRSYEQYF.

The table lists this clone with a few counts. The V gene is TRBV6-5, the J gene TRBJ1-6; 7 nucleotides align to TRBD1. CDR1 is MNHEY, CDR2 SVGAGI, per germline. J lost 8 bases, V lost 7 bases, and 11 bases had no gene match. This CDR3 contains 15 residues. CDR3 nucleotides: TGTGCCAGCACCCATAGACAGGGAAGTGATTCACCCCTCCACTTT. Translation: CASTHRQGSDSPLHF.

CDR3 in amino acids: CSVMDRNYGYTF. CDR3 sequence (DNA): TGCAGCGTTATGGACAGAAACTATGGCTACACCTTC. This chain joins TRBV29-1 and TRBJ1-2; possible D gene TRBD1, 6 bases. The CDR3 runs to 12 residues. Trimming stripped 5 bases from V and 2 bases from J, with 9 bases between. Germline values: CDR1 SQVTM, CDR2 ANQGSEA.

This clone was recorded a few times. The rearrangement links TRBV30 to TRBJ2-7; D is unclear. V was cut by 1 base and J by 5 bases, with 6 bases left in between. Germline V gives CDR1 GTSNPN, CDR2 SVGIG (reference sequence). The CDR3 runs to 11 residues. This CDR3 is CAWSGIDEQYF. In nucleotides, the CDR3 is TGTGCCTGGAGTGGGATCGACGAGCAGTACTTC.

The chain recombines TRBV19 with TRBJ1-1; TRBD1 matches at 9 bases. The germline gives CDR1 LNHDA, CDR2 SQIVND (reference sequence). V trimming: 3 bases; J trimming: 3 bases; junction bases outside the gene matches: 2. The CDR3 consists of 14 residues. The CDR3 DNA reads as TGTGCCAGTAGTATGGGGACAGGGTACACTGAAGCTTTCTTT. It yields the protein CASSMGTGYTEAFF.

The chain has TRBV5-1 and TRBJ2-7; TRBD1 might be the D (6 bases). CDR1 is SGHRS and CDR2 is YFSETQ in the germline V gene. The CDR3 length is 14 residues. The V gene lost 5 bases and the J gene lost 4 bases, with 16 bases spanning the gap. CDR3 coding DNA: TGCGCCAGCAGTTTCGACAGGCTCCCTTACGAGCAGTACTTC. This translates into CASSFDRLPYEQYF. Full variable domain (remainder filled in from reference TRBV5-1 and TRBJ2-7): KAGVTQTPRYLIKTRGQQVTLSCSPISGHRSVSWYQQTPGQGLQFLFEYFSETQRNKGNFPGRFSGRQFSNSRSEMNVSTLELGDSALYLCASSFDRLPYEQYFGPGTRLTVT.

This chain joins TRBV9 and TRBJ2-2, with D perhaps TRBD2 (6 bases). The length of the CDR3 is 15 residues. V was clipped by 4 bases and J by 0 bases, with 10 bases between them. CDR1 and CDR2 (germline): SGDLS, YYNGEE. CDR3 DNA: TGTGCCAGCAGCTCACGGGGGACGAACACCGGGGAGCTGTTTTTT. As protein: CASSSRGTNTGELFF.

This clone was observed a handful of times. J is TRBJ1-1 and V is TRBV5-4; D gene uncertain. Trimming pared 1 base from V and 1 base from J, leaving 5 bases between. Germline-derived CDR1 and CDR2 are SGHNT and YYREEE (reference sequence). This CDR3 spans 13 amino acids. CDR3: CASSLIGNTEAFF. The CDR3 nucleotides read TGTGCCAGCAGCTTGATTGGGAACACTGAAGCTTTCTTT.

V and J are TRBV6-6 and TRBJ2-5; TRBD2 might be the D (6 bases). V gave up 4 bases and J gave up 4 bases, with 13 bases separating them. Germline lookup yields CDR1 MNHNY and CDR2 SVGAGI (reference sequence). The CDR3 runs 14 residues. The CDR3: CASSSPGAPETQYF. The CDR3 DNA sequence: TGTGCCAGCAGTTCCCCGGGAGCCCCAGAGACCCAGTACTTC.

The table lists this clone with a few counts. The gene calls are TRBV5-1 and TRBJ2-1; the D is unclear. The germline V and J ends were trimmed by 0 bases and 2 bases, with 9 bases remaining between them. The CDR3 sequence is 15 residues long. Germline lookup yields CDR1 SGHRS and CDR2 YFSETQ. The CDR3 DNA is TGCGCCAGCAGCTTGGACTTCGAACCCTACAATGAGCAGTTCTTC. Its protein product is CASSLDFEPYNEQFF.

This clone was seen only a few times. CDR3 in amino acids: CASSPQGTHFQETQYF. As DNA, the CDR3 is TGTGCCAGCTCACCACAGGGAACTCACTTTCAAGAGACCCAGTACTTC. This chain joins TRBV18 and TRBJ2-5; D gene ambiguous. CDR1 KGHSH and CDR2 LQKENI come from the germline V gene. V was cut by 1 base and J by 2 bases, with 14 bases left in between. CDR3 length: 16 amino acids.

V is TRBV2 and J is TRBJ2-7; 9 nucleotides line up with TRBD1. The V segment lost 4 bases and the J segment 4 bases; nucleotides outside the gene matches: 11. The CDR3 is 16 residues long. The V gene's germline CDR1 is SNHLY and CDR2 FYNNEI. The CDR3 region has the DNA TGTGCCAGCAGTGGGTCTTTGGGACAGGGAGTTTACGAGCAGTACTTC. It translates to CASSGSLGQGVYEQYF.

V and J are TRBV2 and TRBJ2-5; possible D gene TRBD1, 5 bases. The CDR3 consists of 15 residues. The V end was cut by 1 base, the J end by 2 bases, with 11 bases between. Germline CDR1 is SNHLY and CDR2 is FYNNEI. CDR3 DNA: TGTGCCAGCAGTGAAGAGGGGAACCTGCAAGAGACCCAGTACTTC. This sequence encodes CASSEEGNLQETQYF.

This clone showed up just a few times. The chain recombines TRBV11-2 with TRBJ2-7, with TRBD2 as a possible D gene (5 bases). V dropped 1 base and J dropped 5 bases, with 6 bases sitting between them. Looked up from germline, CDR1 is SGHAT and CDR2 is FQNNGV. CDR3 length: 12 residues. CDR3 loop: CASSLAGNEQYF. DNA of the CDR3: TGTGCCAGCAGCTTAGCGGGGAACGAGCAGTACTTC.

This chain connects TRBV2 to TRBJ2-5, with TRBD1 identical over 7 bases. CDR1 SNHLY and CDR2 FYNNEI come from the germline V gene. This CDR3 contains 14 residues. Unmatched junction bases numbered 4, after V lost 2 bases and J lost 4 bases. The CDR3 sequence is CASSEQQGTETQYF. The DNA of the CDR3 is TGTGCCAGCAGTGAACAACAGGGGACAGAGACCCAGTACTTC.

This clone turned up a few times. A far bigger clonotype differs at one base, so this is likely a read error. V and J are TRBV7-3 and TRBJ2-6; no clear D. The CDR3 sequence is 14 residues long. Germline values: CDR1 SGHTA, CDR2 FQGTGA. Between the trimmed V and J ends, which lost 4 bases and 0 bases, there was a span of 4 bases. The CDR3 DNA reads as TGTGCCAGCAGCTACAACTCTGGGGCCAACGTCCTGACTTTC. Its protein is CASSYNSGANVLTF.

This chain links TRBV5-1 with TRBJ2-7; 7 bases are shared with TRBD1. J lost 5 bases, V lost 5 bases, and 7 bases had no gene match. The length of the CDR3 is 13 residues. From germline, CDR1 is SGHRS and CDR2 YFSETQ. The CDR3 DNA follows: TGCGCCAGCAGTCAGACAGGGTCGGACGAGCAGTACTTC. Translating it yields CASSQTGSDEQYF.

The chain uses TRBV29-1 and TRBJ2-2; unclear D gene. The CDR3 spans 11 residues. Trimming removed 4 bases from V and 3 bases from J, with 3 bases in between. Germline CDR1 SQVTM, CDR2 ANQGSEA. CDR3 protein: CSVVDTGELFF. CDR3 DNA sequence: TGCAGCGTTGTTGACACCGGGGAGCTGTTTTTT.

This chain joins TRBV19 and TRBJ1-5, with TRBD1 matching 8 bases. This CDR3 has 14 residues. The germline gives CDR1 LNHDA, CDR2 SQIVND (reference sequence). After removal of 4 bases from V and 5 bases from J, the junction contained 4 bases not matched to a gene. The CDR3 DNA reads TGTGCCAGTAGTACGGACAGGGTAGATCAGCCCCAGCATTTT. Its translation: CASSTDRVDQPQHF.

V gene TRBV18 combines with J gene TRBJ1-4; 8 bases line up with TRBD1. The V gene's germline CDR1 is KGHSH and CDR2 LQKENI. This CDR3 region has 14 residues. Trimming cost V 4 bases and J 2 bases; bases outside gene matches: 0. The CDR3 DNA reads as TGTGCCAGCTCACGGGACAGGACTAATGAAAAACTGTTTTTT. It specifies CASSRDRTNEKLFF. The full variable domain, completed using reference TRBV18 and TRBJ1-4, is NAGVMQNPRHLVRRRGQEARLRCSPMKGHSHVYWYRQLPEEGLKFMVYLQKENIIDESGMPKERFSAEFPKEGPSILRIQQVVRGDSAAYFCASSRDRTNEKLFFGSGTQLSVL.

This clone appeared a few times. This CDR3 is also generated by other DNA sequences in the sample. V usage is TRBV5-1 and J usage is TRBJ2-5; no definite D call. The CDR3 totals 11 residues. CDR1 and CDR2 from the germline V gene are SGHRS and YFSETQ. V dropped 2 bases and J dropped 4 bases, with 3 bases sitting between them. The CDR3 DNA reads as TGCGCCAGCAGCTTTGGAGAGACCCAGTACTTC. Protein product: CASSFGETQYF.

This clone was seen only once. The chain uses TRBV30 and TRBJ2-2; a weak D match, TRBD2 (5 bases). The CDR3 spans 12 residues. V lost 3 bases and J lost 5, with 7 bases in between. In germline, CDR1 is GTSNPN, CDR2 SVGIG (reference sequence). CDR3 sequence (DNA): TGTGCCTGGAGAAGCGGAACCGGGGAGCTGTTTTTT. Translated: CAWRSGTGELFF.

This clone was observed a few times. The chain carries TRBV30 and TRBJ2-1, with D tentatively TRBD2 (6 bases). Trimming left V 0 bases short and J 7 bases short, with 10 bases between. Germline V CDR1 and CDR2: GTSNPN, SVGIG (reference sequence). This CDR3 has 13 residues. Here the CDR3 reads CAWSVLLANEQFF. Written as DNA, the CDR3 is TGTGCCTGGAGTGTACTACTAGCAAATGAGCAGTTCTTC. The full variable domain, completed using reference TRBV30 and TRBJ2-1, is SQTIHQWPATLVQPVGSPLSLECTVEGTSNPNLYWYRQAAGRGLQLLFYSVGIGQISSEVPQNLSASRPQDRQFILSSKKLLLSDSGFYLCAWSVLLANEQFFGPGTRLTVL.